The 22 T cell receptor beta chains below were found in one sample sequenced in a study of Graves' ophthalmopathy and Graves' hyperthyroidism. Amplification of TCR beta CDR3 regions used RNA transcripts. An opening RT-PCR round employed HTBI primers and preceded a second-round multiplex PCR. In TCRdb, the multiplex PCR reads were re-called with MiXCR into one record per CDR3 protein. The sample consists of over 40,000 distinct CDR3 sequences, 50% of them appearing once. Sequenced sample: peripheral blood. The receptors come from an adult man with Graves' ophthalmopathy.

This clonotype was picked up a small number of times. The chain joins TRBV7-9 to TRBJ2-7; a weak D match, TRBD2 (5 bases). V gave up 5 bases and J gave up 3 bases, with 20 bases separating them. Germline loops: CDR1 SEHNR, CDR2 FQNEAQ (reference sequence). The length of the CDR3 is 16 residues. The CDR3 spells CASSPSGGLIIYEQYF. The CDR3, as DNA: TGTGCCAGCAGCCCTTCGGGCGGGCTTATCATCTACGAGCAGTACTTC.

This clonotype ranks as medium-sized. The gene calls are TRBV29-1 and TRBJ2-7; 9 bases align to TRBD2. Germline V CDR1 and CDR2: SQVTM, ANQGSEA. Trimming took 7 bases from V and 5 from J; bases not matched to a gene: 6. CDR3 length: 12 residues. CDR3 sequence (DNA): TGCAGCGAAGTAGCGGGAGTGAACGAGCAGTACTTC. Translating gives CSEVAGVNEQYF.

This chain joins TRBV29-1 and TRBJ1-2; no definite D call. CDR3 size: 12 residues. V lost 6 bases to trimming and J lost 0 bases, with 8 bases between them. Germline V CDR1 and CDR2: SQVTM, ANQGSEA. The CDR3 DNA is TGCAGCGTGAGGGAGTCTAACTATGGCTACACCTTC. Its protein is CSVRESNYGYTF.

Worth noting for this clonotype: A junction boundary mismatches the germline segment, possibly from a read error. The chain has TRBV9 and TRBJ2-5; TRBD2 aligns across 8 bases. The CDR3 extends over 16 amino acids. Germline V gene sequence: CDR1 SGDLS, CDR2 YYNGEE. In DNA, the CDR3 is TGTGCCAGCGGCGTAGCCCCGGGACTAGATAAAGAGACCCAGTACTTC. Protein: CASGVAPGLDKETQYF.

This clonotype came up many times. This chain links TRBV6-4 with TRBJ1-2; weak D call: TRBD1 (5 bases). Trimming cost V 2 bases and J 7 bases, with 11 bases left between them. Germline-derived CDR1 and CDR2 are MRHNA and SNTAGT. The CDR3 covers 13 residues. This chain's CDR3 is CASSDPPDSGYTF. CDR3 sequence (DNA): TGTGCCAGCAGTGACCCCCCCGACAGTGGCTACACCTTC.

This clonotype was counted ten times or more. V is TRBV2 and J is TRBJ2-1; the match to TRBD2 covers 10 bases. The germline CDR1 and CDR2 sequences are SNHLY and FYNNEI. CDR3 length: 14 amino acids. V shed 7 bases, J shed 6 bases, and the junction held 6 bases outside the gene matches. The CDR3 reads CASNLAGASNEQFF. The DNA of the CDR3 is TGTGCCAGCAATCTAGCGGGAGCGTCCAATGAGCAGTTCTTC.

This clonotype turned up a few times. The J gene is TRBJ1-2, the V gene TRBV24-1; D is undetermined. V was clipped by 0 bases and J by 5 bases, with 9 bases between them. From germline, CDR1 is KGHDR and CDR2 SFDVKD. This CDR3 has 14 residues. CDR3 nucleotides: TGTGCCACCAGTGATTTGGATTATAATTATGGCTACACCTTC. This encodes CATSDLDYNYGYTF.

The chain couples TRBV5-1 to TRBJ1-6; 8 bases match TRBD1. V was clipped by 4 bases and J by 7 bases; unmatched bases: 7. CDR1 is SGHRS and CDR2 is YFSETQ in the germline V gene. The CDR3 totals 15 residues. CDR3 nucleotide sequence: TGCGCCAGCAGCACTGGGGGACAGGAGAATTCACCCCTCCACTTT. It codes for CASSTGGQENSPLHF. Based on the CDR3 plus reference TRBV5-1 and TRBJ1-6, the full variable domain is KAGVTQTPRYLIKTRGQQVTLSCSPISGHRSVSWYQQTPGQGLQFLFEYFSETQRNKGNFPGRFSGRQFSNSRSEMNVSTLELGDSALYLCASSTGGQENSPLHFGNGTRLTVT.

There are many counts of this clonotype. The V call is TRBV7-2, the J call TRBJ2-1; 11 positions match TRBD2. The CDR3 is 16 amino acids. Germline loops: CDR1 SGHTA, CDR2 FQGNSA. V was pared by 6 bases and J by 7 bases, with 11 bases of the junction left unmatched. The CDR3 protein is CASRRTSGRSKNEQFF. CDR3 nucleotide sequence: TGTGCCAGCAGACGAACTAGCGGGAGATCCAAAAATGAGCAGTTCTTC.

This sequence joins TRBV20-1 and TRBJ2-5; D is undetermined. This CDR3 is built from 14 residues. Germline V gene sequence: CDR1 DFQATT, CDR2 SNEGSKA (reference sequence). Trimming stripped 1 base from V and 1 base from J, with 10 bases between. CDR3 sequence: CSARVARLQETQYF. The CDR3 DNA follows: TGCAGTGCTAGAGTGGCCAGGCTCCAAGAGACCCAGTACTTC.

This sequence joins TRBV20-1 and TRBJ1-1; D is ambiguous. CDR1 is DFQATT, CDR2 SNEGSKA, per germline (reference sequence). The V gene lost 4 bases and the J gene lost 3 bases, with 0 bases spanning the gap. CDR3 size: 9 residues. The CDR3 DNA reads as TGCAGTGCTAACACTGAAGCTTTCTTT. Translated: CSANTEAFF.

The sample holds many counts of this clonotype. V and J are TRBV20-1 and TRBJ2-7; D unclear. Germline-derived CDR1 and CDR2 are DFQATT and SNEGSKA (reference sequence). This CDR3 has 12 residues. The CDR3, as DNA: TGCAGGGTGTTTGGACGTCCGGCGAAGCAGTACTTC. Its protein is CRVFGRPAKQYF.

This clonotype was seen only a few times. A read error is possible here, since a much larger clone lies one base away. CDR3 nucleotide sequence: TGTGCCAGCAGTTCTCAGGGGGGTAACTATGGCTGCACCTTC. It is translated as CASSSQGGNYGCTF. This sequence joins TRBV6-5 and TRBJ1-2; 7 bases are shared with TRBD1. The germline CDR1 and CDR2 sequences are MNHEY and SVGAGI. This CDR3 comprises 14 residues.

This clonotype appeared many times. V gene TRBV29-1 combines with J gene TRBJ2-2, with TRBD1 matching over 8 bases. V gave up 8 bases and J gave up 4 bases; unmatched junction bases: 12. Looked up from germline, CDR1 is SQVTM and CDR2 is ANQGSEA. This CDR3 spans 15 amino acids. CDR3 amino acids: CSTDSGTGRTGELFF. DNA of the CDR3: TGCAGCACGGATAGTGGGACAGGTCGCACCGGGGAGCTGTTTTTT.

This chain joins TRBV14 and TRBJ1-2, with D unclear. This CDR3 is 13 amino acids long. Between the trimmed V and J ends, which lost 0 bases and 7 bases, there was a span of 9 bases. Germline CDR1 and CDR2: SGHDN and FVKESK. The CDR3 DNA reads as TGTGCCAGCAGCCAAGAACTCTTTTGTGGCTACACCTTC. This sequence encodes CASSQELFCGYTF.

This clonotype has only one observation. The rearrangement links TRBV9 to TRBJ2-1, with D unresolved. Trimming cost V 0 bases and J 3 bases, with 10 bases left between them. In germline, CDR1 is SGDLS, CDR2 YYNGEE. CDR3 size: 15 residues. The CDR3 sequence: CASSVGLQYYNEQFF. Written as DNA, the CDR3 is TGTGCCAGCAGCGTAGGACTTCAGTACTACAATGAGCAGTTCTTC. The full variable domain, with the rest looked up from reference TRBV9 and TRBJ2-1, is DSGVTQTPKHLITATGQRVTLRCSPRSGDLSVYWYQQSLDQGLQFLIQYYNGEERAKGNILERFSAQQFPDLHSELNLSSLELGDSALYFCASSVGLQYYNEQFFGPGTRLTVL.

This clonotype has just a few counts. The chain carries TRBV7-9 and TRBJ1-1; D is undetermined. Germline V gene sequence: CDR1 SEHNR, CDR2 FQNEAQ (reference sequence). CDR3 size: 13 residues. V was pared by 4 bases and J by 8 bases, with 14 bases between. The CDR3 reads CASSSPGRQEAFF. The DNA of the CDR3 is TGTGCCAGCAGCTCCCCAGGACGACAAGAAGCTTTCTTT.

The chain links TRBV20-1 to TRBJ1-5; D perhaps matches TRBD1 (5 bases). Germline loops: CDR1 DFQATT, CDR2 SNEGSKA (reference sequence). V dropped 0 bases and J dropped 0 bases, with 15 bases sitting between them. The CDR3 sequence is 17 residues long. CDR3 protein: CSARDPTGGFSNQPQHF. CDR3 nucleotide sequence: TGCAGTGCTAGAGACCCCACAGGAGGGTTTAGCAATCAGCCCCAGCATTTT.

Regarding this clonotype: The CDR3 carries no conserved terminal phenylalanine or tryptophan, so it likely arises from a read error. V is TRBV5-1 and J is TRBJ2-7; a possible D gene is TRBD2 (6 bases). V lost 2 bases to trimming and J lost 1 base, with 13 bases between them. Germline CDR1 SGHRS, CDR2 YFSETQ. CDR3 size: 15 residues. This CDR3 reads CASSFGGSRSYEQYC. DNA for the CDR3: TGCGCCAGCAGCTTCGGAGGGAGTCGATCCTACGAGCAGTACTGC.

Judged by abundance, this clonotype is medium-sized. This rearrangement joins TRBV2 to TRBJ1-2; the D gene is possibly TRBD1 (6 bases). CDR1 and CDR2 from the germline V gene are SNHLY and FYNNEI. V lost 2 bases and J lost 7, with 11 bases in between. CDR3 length: 13 residues. CDR3 coding DNA: TGTGCCAGCAGTGAACTCCAGGGGTCTGGCTACACCTTC. Translated: CASSELQGSGYTF.

CDR3 nucleotides: TGCGCCTCGCAGCTGGGGCTTGGGGACGCCCGTGAAGCTTTCTTT. It specifies CASQLGLGDAREAFF. The chain employs TRBV5-1 and TRBJ1-1, with TRBD1 as a possible D gene (5 bases). CDR3 size: 15 residues. Germline V gene data show CDR1 as SGHRS and CDR2 as YFSETQ. The V gene lost 10 bases and the J gene lost 7 bases, with 26 bases spanning the gap.

The V gene is TRBV15, the J gene TRBJ1-4, with D tentatively TRBD1 (6 bases). The germline V and J ends were trimmed by 4 bases and 5 bases, with 23 bases remaining between them. The length of the CDR3 is 18 residues. Germline CDR1 LNHNV, CDR2 YYDKDF (reference sequence). CDR3 nucleotide sequence: TGTGCCACCAGCACCACTGAGGGACACCCTTCCTACAATGAAAAACTGTTTTTT. Protein: CATSTTEGHPSYNEKLFF.